A selection of T cell receptor beta chains follows, all from one sample in a study of molecular identifiers for immune sequencing clone quantification. TCRdb reprocessed the PCR reads via MiXCR and lists one record per CDR3 protein. The table records about 36,000 distinct CDR3 sequences, about 18% of them present only once. The specimen was naive CD8+ T cells from blood, with Jurkat cell RNA spiked in. The receptors shown here come from a human donor in good health. Some libraries in this study had Jurkat cell RNA spiked in. Each CDR3 is given with its conserved first and last residue. D genes are given only for firm matches.

v_call	d_call	j_call	cdr3_aa
TRBV28	TRBD1	TRBJ2-7	CASSYRGPYEQYF
TRBV27	.	TRBJ2-2	CASSISRTGELFF
TRBV20-1	TRBD1	TRBJ1-5	CSASGQGAVQPQHF
TRBV29-1	TRBD2	TRBJ2-7	CSVASGVYEQYF
TRBV9	.	TRBJ2-1	CASSAHSGEQFF
TRBV7-9	.	TRBJ2-1	CASSRRGSSYNEQFF
TRBV6-6	TRBD1	TRBJ2-3	CASSYSVRDRRSSTDAQYF
TRBV7-9	TRBD1	TRBJ1-1	CASSWTGGTTEAFF
TRBV5-6	.	TRBJ2-7	CASSLVGHGAYEQYF
TRBV30	.	TRBJ2-2	CACFFTGELFF
TRBV28	.	TRBJ1-1	CASSWRGRNSEAFF
TRBV28	TRBD1	TRBJ1-4	CASEDRETTNEKLFF
TRBV15	TRBD1	TRBJ2-7	CATSPWRQGAHEQYF
TRBV19	.	TRBJ2-3	CASSIEERGVYLGTDTQYF
TRBV12-3/TRBV12-4	TRBD2	TRBJ2-5	CASSGTSQETQYF
TRBV10-1	TRBD1	TRBJ2-5	CASSEFVRQGRETQYF
TRBV6-1	.	TRBJ1-1	CASKTGMNTEAFF
TRBV12-3/TRBV12-4	TRBD1	TRBJ2-5	CASSFWGQGKETQYF
TRBV7-6	.	TRBJ2-6	CASRGTHDNSGANVLTF
TRBV23-1	.	TRBJ2-1	CASSQSKSVNEQFF
TRBV4-3	TRBD2	TRBJ2-1	CASSQDRTSGGAAYNEQFF
TRBV19	TRBD1	TRBJ2-4	CASSIGDRGQNIQYF